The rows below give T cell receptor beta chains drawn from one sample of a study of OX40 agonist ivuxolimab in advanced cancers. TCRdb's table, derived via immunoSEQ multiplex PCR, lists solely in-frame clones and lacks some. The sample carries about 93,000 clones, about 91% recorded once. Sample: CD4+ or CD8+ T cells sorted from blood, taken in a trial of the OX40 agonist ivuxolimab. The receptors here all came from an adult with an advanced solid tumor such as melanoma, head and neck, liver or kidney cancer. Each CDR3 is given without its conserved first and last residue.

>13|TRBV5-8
ASSLEWGLGAEAF
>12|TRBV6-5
ASRIAATNEKLF
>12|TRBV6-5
ASSEFTDGYGYT
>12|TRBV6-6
ASSYPGTGNTIY
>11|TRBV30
AWSNRVDQPQH
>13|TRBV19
ASRPDSNSNQPQH
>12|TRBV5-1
ASSLGHNTDTQY
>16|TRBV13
ASSASGRVETSTDTQY
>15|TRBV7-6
ASSERGTSGSSDEQF
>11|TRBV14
ASSGQGTYGYT
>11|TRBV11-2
ASSLAWNSPLH
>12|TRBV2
ACNGQGANTEAF
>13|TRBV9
ASSVGGDGAYEQY
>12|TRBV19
ASKAGEDTGELF
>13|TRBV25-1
ASSRGGGGNTEAF
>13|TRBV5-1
ASAVGAADQYGYT
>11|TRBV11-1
ASSLRVRDNAF
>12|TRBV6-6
ASRIRGSSDEQF
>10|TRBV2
ASRGLNYGYT
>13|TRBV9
ASSVGMGRVNEQF
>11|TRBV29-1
SVCRDSTGELF
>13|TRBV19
ASRTDRGNTGELF
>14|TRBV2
ASTTSGGNSYNEQF
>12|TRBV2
ASGARGPTDTQY
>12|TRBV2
ASTSGTGEWSQY
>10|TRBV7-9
ASSLVQYGYT
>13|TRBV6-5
ASRRSVYSNQPQH
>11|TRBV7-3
ASSYADKETQY
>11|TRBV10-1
ASSESRTDTQY
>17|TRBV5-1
ASSLQGRTGADPNYGYT
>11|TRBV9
ASSEDRNTEAF
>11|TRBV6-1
ASSEPGEQPQH
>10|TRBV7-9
ASSLLTQKKY
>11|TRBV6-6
ASRPRDNEKLF
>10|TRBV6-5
ASRVSSTEAF
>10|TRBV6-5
ASSYSTGEQY
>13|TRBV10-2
ASSVSGQVNQPQH
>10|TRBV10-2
ASSESVDTQY
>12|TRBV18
ASSPRTGSDTQY
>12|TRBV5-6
ASSFFGFSQPQH
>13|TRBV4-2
ASSQTRDRRNEQY
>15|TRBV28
ASSGSGRRSGSNEQF